What follows are 6 T cell receptor beta chains derived from one specimen sequenced in a study of OX40 agonist ivuxolimab in advanced cancers. The protocol was immunoSEQ multiplex PCR, while the TCRdb copy is restricted to in-frame clones and leaves out a portion. The sample includes about 63,000 clones, around 81% seen only once; the top ten take over 0.95%. The source was CD4+ or CD8+ T cells sorted from blood, collected in a trial of the OX40 agonist ivuxolimab. Receptors were obtained from an adult with an advanced solid tumor such as melanoma, head and neck, liver or kidney cancer.

The chain recombines TRBV20-1 with TRBJ1-1; unclear D gene. Germline V CDR1 and CDR2: DFQATT, SNEGSKA (reference sequence). V lost 5 bases, J lost 0 bases, and 4 bases lay in between. The CDR3 is made up of 11 amino acids. CDR3 DNA sequence: TGCAGTGCTCCTTTGAACACTGAAGCTTTCTTT. Its translation: CSAPLNTEAFF.

The chain uses TRBV30 and TRBJ1-1; no clear D gene. CDR3 length: 12 amino acids. The germline gives CDR1 GTSNPN, CDR2 SVGIG (reference sequence). Trimming cost V 0 bases and J 6 bases, with 8 bases left between them. CDR3 nucleotide sequence: TGTGCCTGGAGTGTATGGGGTTCTGAAGCTTTCTTT. It translates to CAWSVWGSEAFF.

The J gene is TRBJ1-4, the V gene TRBV6-5, with TRBD1 as a possible D gene (6 bases). The CDR3 consists of 16 residues. Per germline, CDR1 MNHEY and CDR2 SVGAGI. Trimming shortened V by 4 bases and J by 1 base, and 13 bases separated the two germline ends. The CDR3 sequence: CASSLRAGQTNEKLFF. CDR3 bases: TGTGCCAGCAGTTTGCGCGCGGGACAAACTAATGAAAAACTGTTTTTT.

This sequence joins TRBV9 and TRBJ2-2, with D uncertain. This CDR3 comprises 14 residues. Germline V CDR1 and CDR2: SGDLS, YYNGEE. The V end was cut by 4 bases, the J end by 6 bases, with 13 bases between. The CDR3 nucleotides read TGTGCCAGCAGCCCAACCCCCTCCCCCGGGGAGCTGTTTTTT. It specifies CASSPTPSPGELFF.

The V and J genes are TRBV30 and TRBJ1-2; 9 nucleotides agree with TRBD1. V shed 4 bases, J shed 2 bases, and the junction held 8 bases outside the gene matches. CDR1 and CDR2 from the germline V gene are GTSNPN and SVGIG (reference sequence). The CDR3 has 15 residues. The CDR3 loop is CAWTPRTGDNYGYTF. In DNA, the CDR3 is TGTGCCTGGACCCCCCGGACAGGGGACAACTATGGCTACACCTTC. The complete variable domain, with remaining parts taken from reference TRBV30 and TRBJ1-2, reads SQTIHQWPATLVQPVGSPLSLECTVEGTSNPNLYWYRQAAGRGLQLLFYSVGIGQISSEVPQNLSASRPQDRQFILSSKKLLLSDSGFYLCAWTPRTGDNYGYTFGSGTRLTVV.

The chain uses TRBV11-2 and TRBJ1-1, with D possibly TRBD1 on 6 matching bases. The V gene's germline CDR1 is SGHAT and CDR2 FQNNGV. Trimming removed 3 bases from V and 11 bases from J, with 16 bases in between. This CDR3 comprises 13 residues. CDR3 coding DNA: TGTGCCAGCAGCTTTCGAGAACAGGGATTGGCTTTCTTT. This sequence encodes CASSFREQGLAFF.